This T cell receptor beta chain was profiled in a study of a mutant IDH1 vaccine in newly diagnosed glioma. Study-level background: Standard pretreatment was either radiotherapy, temozolomide, or, for most, radiochemotherapy with temozolomide. Study observations and caveats: Vaccination elicited immune responses in roughly 93% of patients. Changes to the top peripheral T cell clonotypes appeared unrelated to pseudoprogression.

Time point meaning: baseline, week 1 (first vaccination visit). Treatment indicated: pre-vaccination baseline after standard-of-care therapy. Each tumor in the donors was a new WHO grade 3 or 4 astrocytoma, IDH1-mutant and ATRX-lost. Sequenced by immunoSEQ multiplex PCR; TCRdb stores in-frame clones only, minus some. The table lists about 68,000 clones, less than 85% of them singletons. This clone came up a few times. The antigen is not known. The sample consisted of PBMCs, taken from a glioma patient treated with radiotherapy, temozolomide or both. The origin of this receptor is a man in his fifties with glioma.

The CDR3 DNA reads as TGCGCCAGCAGCTTGGGGGCTAGCGGGGTCCTCCTCTACGAGCAGTACTTC. This encodes CASSLGASGVLLYEQYF. The V gene is TRBV5-1, the J gene TRBJ2-7, with 9 bases fitting TRBD2. Germline V gene data show CDR1 as SGHRS and CDR2 as YFSETQ. Unmatched junction bases numbered 10, after V lost 0 bases and J lost 3 bases. The CDR3 runs 17 residues.